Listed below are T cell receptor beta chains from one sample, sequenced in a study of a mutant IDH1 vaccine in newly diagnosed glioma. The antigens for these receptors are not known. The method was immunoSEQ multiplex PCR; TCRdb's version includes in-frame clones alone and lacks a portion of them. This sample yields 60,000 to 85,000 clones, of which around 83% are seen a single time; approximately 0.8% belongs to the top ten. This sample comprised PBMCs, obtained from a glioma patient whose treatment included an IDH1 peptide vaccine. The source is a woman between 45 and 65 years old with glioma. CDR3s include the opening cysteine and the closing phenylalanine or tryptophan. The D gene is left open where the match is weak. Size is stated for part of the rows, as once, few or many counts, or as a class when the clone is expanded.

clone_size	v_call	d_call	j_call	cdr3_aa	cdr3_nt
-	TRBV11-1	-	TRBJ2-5	CASSLGVRQETQYF	TGTGCCAGCAGCTTGGGGGTAAGGCAAGAGACCCAGTACTTC
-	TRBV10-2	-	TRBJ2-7	CASSDESYEQYF	TGCGCCAGCAGTGATGAGTCCTACGAGCAGTACTTC
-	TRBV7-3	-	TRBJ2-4	CASSPTKTGSEPLAKNIQYF	TGTGCCAGCAGCCCCACCAAAACAGGGTCTGAGCCCCTAGCCAAAAACATTCAGTACTTC
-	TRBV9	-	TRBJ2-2	CASSPGNLGTGELFF	TGTGCCAGCAGCCCTGGGAACCTCGGGACCGGGGAGCTGTTTTTT
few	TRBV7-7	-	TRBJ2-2	CASSLRGGQRTGELFF	TGTGCTAGCAGCTTACGTGGAGGACAGAGGACCGGGGAGCTGTTTTTT
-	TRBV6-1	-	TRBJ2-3	CASSGHSADTQYF	TGTGCCAGCAGCGGACATTCCGCAGATACGCAGTATTTT
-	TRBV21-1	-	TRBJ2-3	CASSKPRDNCSDTQYF	TGTGCCAGCAGCAAACCCCGGGACAATTGTTCAGATACGCAGTATTTT
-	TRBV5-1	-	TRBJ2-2	CASSLTTGTSNTGELFF	TGCGCCAGCAGCTTAACTACCGGGACTTCCAACACCGGGGAGCTGTTTTTT
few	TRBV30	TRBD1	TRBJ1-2	CAWNTGGIYGYTF	TGTGCCTGGAATACAGGGGGGATCTATGGCTACACCTTC
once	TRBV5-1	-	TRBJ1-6	CASSLLDTHNSPLHF	TGCGCCAGCAGCTTGCTGGACACTCATAATTCACCCCTCCACTTT
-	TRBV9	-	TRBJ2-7	CASSVGAVVDEQYF	TGTGCCAGCAGCGTAGGGGCGGTAGTTGACGAGCAGTACTTC
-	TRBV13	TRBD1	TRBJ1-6	CASSSRTGYYNSPLHF	TGTGCCAGCAGCAGCCGGACAGGGTACTATAATTCACCCCTCCACTTT
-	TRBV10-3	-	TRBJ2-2	CAIRGGTGNTGELFF	TGTGCCATCCGGGGAGGGACAGGGAACACCGGGGAGCTGTTTTTT
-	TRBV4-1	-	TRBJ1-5	CASSRTGNPSNQPQHF	TGCGCCAGCAGCCGAACCGGGAATCCGAGCAATCAGCCCCAGCATTTT
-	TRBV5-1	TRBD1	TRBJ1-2	CASSEGTGAYYGYTF	TGCGCCAGCAGCGAGGGGACAGGGGCCTACTATGGCTACACCTTC
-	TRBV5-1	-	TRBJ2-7	CASSLGEGSSYEQYF	TGCGCCAGCAGCTTAGGCGAGGGTTCCTCCTACGAGCAGTACTTC
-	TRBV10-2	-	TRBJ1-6	CASSEASSYNSPLHF	TGCGCCAGCAGTGAGGCAAGCTCCTATAATTCACCCCTCCACTTT
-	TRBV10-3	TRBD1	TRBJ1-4	CAISPGGAGEKLFF	TGTGCCATCAGTCCAGGGGGGGCGGGTGAAAAACTGTTTTTT
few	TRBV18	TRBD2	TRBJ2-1	CASSATAGSYNEQFF	TGTGCCAGCTCAGCCACAGCGGGGTCCTACAATGAGCAGTTCTTC
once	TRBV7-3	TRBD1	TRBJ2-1	CASSSGQGHHEQFF	TGTGCCAGCAGCTCTGGACAGGGCCACCATGAGCAGTTCTTC
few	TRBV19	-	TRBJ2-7	CASSQIRGEQYF	TGTGCCAGTAGTCAAATCAGAGGCGAGCAGTACTTC
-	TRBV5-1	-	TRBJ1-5	CASTTGGGQPQHF	TGCGCCAGCACGACAGGTGGAGGTCAGCCCCAGCATTTT
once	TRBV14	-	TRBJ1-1	CASSQLQESAEAFF	TGTGCCAGCAGCCAACTGCAGGAGTCAGCGGAAGCTTTCTTT
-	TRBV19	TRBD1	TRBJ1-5	CASTPGGSNQPQHF	TGTGCCAGTACCCCAGGGGGTAGCAATCAGCCCCAGCATTTT
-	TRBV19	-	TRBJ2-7	CASSSALSYEQYF	TGTGCCTCCTCAAGCGCGCTTTCCTACGAGCAGTACTTC
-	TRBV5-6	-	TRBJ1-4	CASTYSRGRTEKLFF	TGTGCCAGCACCTATAGCCGGGGGCGCACTGAAAAACTGTTTTTT
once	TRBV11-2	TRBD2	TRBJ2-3	CASSLDRSSGGTDTQYF	TGTGCCAGCAGCTTAGATCGGAGTAGCGGGGGCACAGATACGCAGTATTTT
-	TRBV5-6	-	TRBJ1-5	CASRREPQHF	TGTGCCAGCCGGAGGGAGCCCCAGCATTTT
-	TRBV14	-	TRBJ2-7	CASSQRGSSYEQYF	TGTGCCAGCAGCCAACGGGGTAGCTCCTACGAGCAGTACTTC
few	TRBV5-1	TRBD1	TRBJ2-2	CATMGQGNTGELFF	TGCGCCACCATGGGACAGGGGAACACCGGGGAGCTGTTTTTT
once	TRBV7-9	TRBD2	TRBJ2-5	CASSKWLAGEETQYF	TGTGCCAGCAGCAAATGGCTAGCGGGAGAAGAGACCCAGTACTTC
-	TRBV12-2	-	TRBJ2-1	CASRLGTGNYNEQFF	TGTGCAAGTCGCTTAGGGACGGGAAACTACAATGAGCAGTTCTTC
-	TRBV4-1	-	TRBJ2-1	CASSPRGAGEQFF	TGCGCCAGCAGCCCCCGCGGAGCGGGTGAGCAGTTCTTC
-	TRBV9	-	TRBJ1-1	CASSVNGRSLNTEAFF	TGTGCCAGCAGCGTAAATGGCAGGTCCTTAAACACTGAAGCTTTCTTT
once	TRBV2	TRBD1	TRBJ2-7	CASIRQGAILGQYF	TGTGCCAGCATTCGACAGGGGGCTATCCTAGGGCAGTACTTC
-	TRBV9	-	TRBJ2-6	CASSVDGVGANVLTF	TGTGCCAGCAGCGTAGACGGGGTTGGGGCCAACGTCCTGACTTTC
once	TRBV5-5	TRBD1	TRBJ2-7	CASSLATGGFHEQYF	TGTGCCAGCAGCTTGGCCACAGGGGGCTTCCACGAGCAGTACTTC
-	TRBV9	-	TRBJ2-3	CASSVGGTLTDTQYF	TGTGCCAGCAGCGTAGGGGGGACTTTGACAGATACGCAGTATTTT
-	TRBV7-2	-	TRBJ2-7	CASSLNTGYYEQYF	TGTGCCAGCAGCCTTAATACAGGGTATTACGAGCAGTACTTC
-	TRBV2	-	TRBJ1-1	CATTRAPNTEAFF	TGTGCCACCACTAGGGCGCCGAACACTGAAGCTTTCTTT
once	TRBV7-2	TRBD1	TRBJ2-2	CASTFQTGRTGELFF	TGTGCCAGCACCTTCCAGACAGGGCGCACCGGGGAGCTGTTTTTT